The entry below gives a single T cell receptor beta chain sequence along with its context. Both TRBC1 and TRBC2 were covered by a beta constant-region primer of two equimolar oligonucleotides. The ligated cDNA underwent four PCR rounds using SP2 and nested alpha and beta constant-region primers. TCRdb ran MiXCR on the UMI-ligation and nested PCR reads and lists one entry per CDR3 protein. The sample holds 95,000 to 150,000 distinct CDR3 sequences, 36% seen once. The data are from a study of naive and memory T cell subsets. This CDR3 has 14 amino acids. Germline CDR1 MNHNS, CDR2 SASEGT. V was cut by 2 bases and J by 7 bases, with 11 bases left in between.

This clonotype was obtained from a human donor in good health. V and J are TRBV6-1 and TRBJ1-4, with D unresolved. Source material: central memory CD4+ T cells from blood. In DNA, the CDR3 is TGTGCCAGCAGTGAACGTCTTATGGGTGAAAAACTGTTTTTT. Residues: CASSERLMGEKLFF.